These T cell receptor beta chains were read from a single sample in a study of post-analysis software for immune sequencing data. Via MiXCR, TCRdb re-called the PCR reads, giving one row per CDR3 protein. This table has roughly 540,000 distinct CDR3 sequences, around a third appearing once. Sequenced input: blood. These receptors originate from a girl aged 2 to 17 with multiple sclerosis. Both conserved end residues are part of each CDR3. Fields, in order: V gene, J gene, CDR3 protein.

>TRBV4-1|TRBJ1-1
CASRINAEAFF
>TRBV7-2|TRBJ2-5
CASSLGSGDYQETQYF
>TRBV3-1|TRBJ2-4
CASSRTGRNIQYF
>TRBV12-5|TRBJ2-3
CASGLSTGTGREGDTQYF
>TRBV9|TRBJ2-7
CASSRQGAYSYEQYF
>TRBV29-1|TRBJ2-2
CSVTKTGTGELFF
>TRBV10-2|TRBJ1-5
CASSEPGTGLYSNQPQHF
>TRBV6-1|TRBJ2-4
CASIQRAKNIQYF
>TRBV7-2|TRBJ2-1
CASSLWTSGENEQFF
>TRBV11-2|TRBJ2-7
CASSPRNLQGYEQYF
>TRBV7-2|TRBJ1-2
CASSLAGLGTGLGYGYTF
>TRBV5-1|TRBJ2-3
CASSLDSRDSREQYF